The text below deals with one TCR beta chain. Participant age was roughly 18 to 90 years, and participants resided in roughly 25 US areas. Cohort assignment relied on participant-reported clinical history. The data belong to a study of blood T cell repertoires in COVID-19. Assay used: immunoSEQ multiplex PCR; TCRdb lists only in-frame clones, some missing. Of approximately 320,000 clones in the sample, around nine tenths were seen once. Germline V gives CDR1 SGDLS, CDR2 YYNGEE. This CDR3 spans 16 amino acids. The V gene end was trimmed by 4 bases and the J gene end by 5 bases; junction bases not matched to a gene: 12.

The chain combines TRBV9 with TRBJ2-1; 7 nucleotides align to TRBD2. Sequenced sample: PBMCs or T cells enriched from blood (not recorded which). This sequence originates from a man aged 60 to 75 who had recovered from COVID-19. The CDR3 region has the DNA TGTGCCAGCAGCTCCAGCCGTCGCGGGGGACACAATGAGCAGTTCTTC. This codes for CASSSSRRGGHNEQFF.